This T cell receptor beta chain was observed in a study of cytomegalovirus exposure and HLA in healthy donors. Across the study: The 90 to 150 validation repertoires were produced on the same platform as the roughly 670 repertoires of the first cohort. This was reported in a later analysis. Findings and limits, study-wide: Among TCR sequences, most were rare, though some public TCRs appeared in many donors.

Sequencing was performed with immunoSEQ multiplex PCR; in TCRdb, only in-frame clones are kept and a portion is missing. This sample has 150,000 to 200,000 clones, with about four fifths found just once. On this clone itself: No antigen is known for it.

There are 13 residues in the CDR3. The V end lost 1 base, the J end lost 6 bases, and 10 bases lay between the germline ends. Germline CDR1 SGHTA, CDR2 FQGTGA. The receptor comes from a man in his late teens or twenties in good health and CMV-seropositive. Sequencing input: PBMCs. The V and J genes are TRBV7-3 and TRBJ2-7; the D gene is possibly TRBD1 (6 bases). The CDR3, as DNA: TGTGCCAGCAGCTTAATAACAGGGACCGAGCAGTACTTC. Translating gives CASSLITGTEQYF.